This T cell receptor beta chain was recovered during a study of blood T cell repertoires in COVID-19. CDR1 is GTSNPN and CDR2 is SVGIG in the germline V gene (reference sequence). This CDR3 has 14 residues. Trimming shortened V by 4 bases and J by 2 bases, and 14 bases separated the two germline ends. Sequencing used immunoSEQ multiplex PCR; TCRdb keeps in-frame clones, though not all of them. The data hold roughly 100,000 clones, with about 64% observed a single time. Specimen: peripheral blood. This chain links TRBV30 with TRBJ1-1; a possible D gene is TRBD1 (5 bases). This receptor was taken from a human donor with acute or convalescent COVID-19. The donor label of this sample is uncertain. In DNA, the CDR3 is TGTGCCTGGACTTATCGAGACAGAAACACTGAAGCTTTCTTT. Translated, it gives CAWTYRDRNTEAFF. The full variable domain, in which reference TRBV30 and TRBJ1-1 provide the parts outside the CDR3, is SQTIHQWPATLVQPVGSPLSLECTVEGTSNPNLYWYRQAAGRGLQLLFYSVGIGQISSEVPQNLSASRPQDRQFILSSKKLLLSDSGFYLCAWTYRDRNTEAFFGQGTRLTVV.